The 2 T cell receptor beta chains given below trace back to one sample, sequenced in a study of T cells expressing NK-cell markers. TCRdb processed the 5' RACE reads again and assigns one entry to each CDR3 protein, with no DNA. The sample table includes approximately 170,000 distinct CDR3 sequences. Sample: blood T cells: a sorted CD56 or NKG2C T cell subset, CD4+ or CD8+ T cells, or bulk PBMC T cells (not recorded which). The receptors come from a man aged 18-69 years in good health.

This chain joins TRBV5-5 and TRBJ2-5; the D call from TCRdb, TRBD1, cannot be confirmed without DNA. The CDR3 has 16 residues. Germline V gene lookup returns CDR1 SGHKS and CDR2 YYEKEE (reference sequence). CDR3 sequence: CASSAFGQGRQETQYF.

The CDR3 here is CASSRTSGRTDTQYF. The rearrangement links TRBV23-1 to TRBJ2-3; TCRdb's D gene call, TRBD2, goes unchecked for lack of DNA. TRBV23-1 is marked as an open reading frame, function uncertain. The CDR3 spans 15 residues.